These 24 T cell receptor beta chains were all obtained from the same sample, sequenced in a study of T cell responses to AZD1222 COVID-19 vaccine. The data were produced by immunoSEQ multiplex PCR, yet TCRdb's version contains in-frame clones alone and is incomplete. Among about 100,000 clones, 87% were seen once, and the ten largest hold approximately 15%. The specimen comprised peripheral blood, sampled on day 0 of AZD1222 vaccination. The receptors were gathered from an adult in good health.

The gene calls are TRBV10-3 and TRBJ1-1; possibly TRBD1 for D (6 bases). Trimming cost V 6 bases and J 1 base, with 12 bases left between them. The CDR3 spans 14 residues. Germline CDR1 is ENHRY and CDR2 is SYGVKD. This chain's CDR3 is CAISTQQGNTEAFF. CDR3 nucleotide sequence: TGTGCCATCAGCACCCAACAGGGGAACACTGAAGCTTTCTTT.

This clone was picked up one time. One end of the junction varies from germline; a read error may be responsible. V gene TRBV4-1 combines with J gene TRBJ2-7, with D perhaps matching TRBD1 (5 bases). There are 13 residues in the CDR3. The germline CDR1 and CDR2 sequences are MGHRA and YSYEKL. The CDR3 DNA sequence: TGCGCCAGCAGCCATTCTATGGGGCAGGGTTCCCACTTC. This gives the protein CASSHSMGQGSHF.

The V and J genes are TRBV7-9 and TRBJ2-7; 8 bases are shared with TRBD1. Trimming at V came to 2 bases and at J to 6 bases, leaving 6 bases not matched to a gene. Germline CDR1 SEHNR, CDR2 FQNEAQ (reference sequence). The CDR3 runs 14 residues. The CDR3 bases are TGTGCCAGCAGCTTACGGACAGGGTCGGGCGAGCAGTACTTC. This translates into CASSLRTGSGEQYF.

The chain employs TRBV6-5 and TRBJ2-2; no firm D call. CDR1 and CDR2 (germline): MNHEY, SVGAGI. Trimming removed 6 bases from V and 5 bases from J, with 13 bases in between. CDR3 length equals 14 residues. The CDR3 DNA follows: TGTGCCAGCAGCCTTACCTTGTGGACCGGGGAGCTGTTTTTT. This encodes CASSLTLWTGELFF.

The chain has TRBV7-2 and TRBJ2-5, with a possible D match to TRBD2 (6 bases). This CDR3 region has 14 residues. V lost 5 bases and J 5 bases, leaving 15 bases between the germline ends. CDR1 and CDR2 (germline): SGHTA, FQGNSA. For the CDR3, the DNA is TGTGCCAGCAGCGGGGACCGGGGAGGCGAGACCCAGTACTTC. Its protein is CASSGDRGGETQYF.

This chain links TRBV3-1 (or the pseudogene TRBV3-2) with TRBJ2-5; 8 nucleotides match TRBD2. There are 15 residues in the CDR3. Germline loops: CDR1 LGHDT, CDR2 YNNKEL (reference sequence). J lost 4 bases, V lost 5 bases, and 9 bases had no gene match. The CDR3 nucleotides are TGTGCCAGCAGCGCGTACGGGGGGGATGGAGAGACCCAGTACTTC. Its translation is CASSAYGGDGETQYF.

This chain connects TRBV13 to TRBJ2-7; D gene uncertain. Deletions cut 8 bases from V and 2 bases from J, with 19 bases between. The V gene's germline CDR1 is PRHDT and CDR2 FYEKMQ (reference sequence). The CDR3 length is 15 residues. The DNA of the CDR3 is TGTGCCAGCGCGTCCCCCGGACGGAACACCTACGAGCAGTACTTC. Its translation: CASASPGRNTYEQYF.

This chain connects TRBV3-1 (or the pseudogene TRBV3-2) to TRBJ1-1; D gene uncertain. The germline CDR1 and CDR2 sequences are LGHDT and YNNKEL (reference sequence). The CDR3 sequence is 14 residues long. Trimming left V 1 base short and J 4 bases short, with 10 bases between. The CDR3 protein is CASSQVSGGTEAFF. In DNA, the CDR3 is TGTGCCAGCAGCCAAGTTAGTGGTGGCACTGAAGCTTTCTTT.

V gene TRBV27 combines with J gene TRBJ2-7; the match to TRBD2 covers 8 bases. With 6 bases clipped from V and 2 bases from J, the junction kept 6 bases outside the gene matches. This CDR3 is 14 amino acids long. Germline V gives CDR1 MNHEY, CDR2 SMNVEV (reference sequence). CDR3 sequence: CASSTRGGPYEQYF. The CDR3 bases are TGTGCCAGCAGCACCCGGGGGGGACCCTACGAGCAGTACTTC.

There are many counts of this clone. J is TRBJ1-1 and V is TRBV5-5, with a weak D call TRBD1 (5 bases). The CDR3 sequence is 12 residues long. Between the trimmed V and J ends, which lost 6 bases and 11 bases, there was a span of 17 bases. Germline V lookup: CDR1 SGHKS, CDR2 YYEKEE (reference sequence). CDR3 residues: CASKGQAPGAFF. In DNA form, the CDR3 reads TGTGCCAGCAAGGGGCAGGCCCCGGGGGCTTTCTTT.

The chain recombines TRBV7-9 with TRBJ1-1, with 8 positions matching TRBD1. Looked up from germline, CDR1 is SEHNR and CDR2 is FQNEAQ (reference sequence). The CDR3 loop spans 16 amino acids. V shed 1 base and J 5 bases; nucleotides not matched to a gene: 9. CDR3 amino acids: CASSLVSTGGRTEAFF. The CDR3 DNA reads TGTGCCAGCAGCTTAGTGAGCACAGGGGGGAGGACTGAAGCTTTCTTT.

The rearrangement links TRBV5-5 to TRBJ1-2, with a possible D match to TRBD1 (6 bases). V was clipped by 2 bases and J by 3 bases, with 11 bases between them. This CDR3 has 14 amino acids. In germline, CDR1 is SGHKS, CDR2 YYEKEE (reference sequence). In DNA form, the CDR3 reads TGTGCCAGCAGCTTCAACAGGGTGGACTATGGCTACACCTTC. Translating it yields CASSFNRVDYGYTF.

The chain links TRBV4-3 to TRBJ2-1; 10 bases agree with TRBD2. This CDR3 comprises 16 residues. Unmatched junction bases numbered 8, after V lost 5 bases and J lost 4 bases. Germline CDR1 LGHNA, CDR2 YSLEER. The CDR3 is CASSTLTSGAYNEQFF. The DNA of the CDR3 is TGCGCCAGCAGCACACTCACTAGCGGGGCATACAATGAGCAGTTCTTC.

The chain joins TRBV12-3 or TRBV12-4 to TRBJ2-3; D gene uncertain. Trimming removed 3 bases at V and 4 bases at J, with 5 bases between. CDR3 length equals 12 residues. In nucleotides, the CDR3 is TGTGCCAGCAGTTTTGGAGCAGATACGCAGTATTTT. It encodes CASSFGADTQYF.

This clone was recorded a few times. The genes are TRBV5-4 and TRBJ2-2; 8 positions match TRBD2. The J segment lost 6 bases and the V segment lost 4 bases, leaving 8 bases of the junction unmatched. The germline CDR1 and CDR2 sequences are SGHNT and YYREEE (reference sequence). The CDR3 is 15 residues long. The CDR3 protein is CASSAGLDSAGELFF. CDR3 sequence (DNA): TGTGCCAGCAGCGCGGGACTAGATTCGGCCGGGGAGCTGTTTTTT.

This clone has only a few counts. The chain joins TRBV18 to TRBJ1-1; the D is unclear. V lost 6 bases and J 3 bases, leaving 14 bases between the germline ends. CDR1 is KGHSH, CDR2 LQKENI, per germline. This CDR3 spans 14 amino acids. The CDR3 loop is CASSAMGVDTEAFF. The CDR3 region has the DNA TGTGCCAGCTCCGCGATGGGTGTGGACACTGAAGCTTTCTTT.

This chain joins TRBV24-1 and TRBJ2-3; D not certain. Between the trimmed V and J ends, which lost 9 bases and 4 bases, there was a span of 13 bases. The CDR3 length is 13 residues. Germline CDR1 and CDR2: KGHDR and SFDVKD. The CDR3 bases are TGTGCCACCGGAGAAGGGTCCGCAGATACGCAGTATTTT. Translating it yields CATGEGSADTQYF.

V usage is TRBV9 and J usage is TRBJ2-3; D is unclear. This CDR3 is built from 13 residues. Trimming took 2 bases from V and 2 from J, leaving 6 bases between them. The germline CDR1 and CDR2 sequences are SGDLS and YYNGEE. CDR3 sequence (DNA): TGTGCCAGCAGCGTTGGGAACACAGATACGCAGTATTTT. It yields the protein CASSVGNTDTQYF.

The chain has TRBV5-1 and TRBJ1-2; no reliable D call. Trimming took 5 bases from V and 3 from J, leaving 5 bases between them. The CDR3 is 11 residues long. Germline V gives CDR1 SGHRS, CDR2 YFSETQ. The CDR3 is CASRYDYGYTF. The CDR3 DNA sequence: TGCGCCAGCAGATACGACTATGGCTACACCTTC.

The chain uses TRBV25-1 and TRBJ1-2; D is undetermined. Trimming took 2 bases from V and 8 from J, leaving 9 bases between them. The CDR3 covers 12 residues. CDR1 is MGHDK and CDR2 is SYGVNS in the germline V gene. The CDR3 DNA follows: TGTGCCAGCAGTGAACTTAGAGGGGGCTACACCTTC. Its protein product is CASSELRGGYTF.

V is TRBV2 and J is TRBJ2-3; D is unclear. The CDR3 totals 12 residues. Germline CDR1 and CDR2: SNHLY and FYNNEI. V lost 4 bases and J 3 bases, leaving 5 bases between the germline ends. This CDR3 reads CASSVNTDTQYF. CDR3 sequence (DNA): TGTGCCAGCAGTGTGAATACAGATACGCAGTATTTT.

This clone was observed a single time. The chain is built from TRBV3-1 (or the pseudogene TRBV3-2) and TRBJ1-5; no firm D call. The length of the CDR3 is 13 residues. With 2 bases removed from V and 5 bases from J, the gap between germline ends came to 7 bases. Germline values: CDR1 LGHDT, CDR2 YNNKEL (reference sequence). The CDR3 loop reads CASSQTADQPQHF. DNA for the CDR3: TGTGCCAGCAGCCAAACAGCAGATCAGCCCCAGCATTTT.

The rearrangement joins TRBV18 to TRBJ2-7, with 7 bases lining up with TRBD1. The germline V gene has CDR1 KGHSH and CDR2 LQKENI. The CDR3 runs to 16 residues. V trimming: 3 bases; J trimming: 3 bases; junction bases outside the gene matches: 11. For the CDR3, the DNA is TGTGCCAGCTCACCTCTCCGGGCGGCAGGGGGCTACGAGCAGTACTTC. It translates to CASSPLRAAGGYEQYF.

This clone was observed a few times. The chain combines TRBV12-3 or TRBV12-4 with TRBJ1-2; TRBD1 matches at 7 bases. Losses at the gene ends were 4 bases for V and 8 bases for J; bases not matched to a gene: 4. CDR3 size: 12 residues. This CDR3 reads CASSSRGGGYTF. CDR3 sequence (DNA): TGTGCCAGCAGTTCCAGGGGGGGAGGCTACACCTTC.